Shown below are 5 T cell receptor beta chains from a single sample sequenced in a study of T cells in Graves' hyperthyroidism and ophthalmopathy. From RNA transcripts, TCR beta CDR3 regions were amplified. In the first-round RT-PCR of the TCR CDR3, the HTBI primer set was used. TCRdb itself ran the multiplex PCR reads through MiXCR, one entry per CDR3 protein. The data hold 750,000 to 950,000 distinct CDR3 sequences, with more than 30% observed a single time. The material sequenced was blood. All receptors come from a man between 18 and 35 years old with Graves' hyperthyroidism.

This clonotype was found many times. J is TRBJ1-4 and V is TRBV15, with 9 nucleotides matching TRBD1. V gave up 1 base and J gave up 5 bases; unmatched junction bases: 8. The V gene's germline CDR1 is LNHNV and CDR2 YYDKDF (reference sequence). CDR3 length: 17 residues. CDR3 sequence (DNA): TGTGCCACCAGCAGAGGCCCTCTTGGACAGGGGAATGAAAAACTGTTTTTT. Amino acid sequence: CATSRGPLGQGNEKLFF.

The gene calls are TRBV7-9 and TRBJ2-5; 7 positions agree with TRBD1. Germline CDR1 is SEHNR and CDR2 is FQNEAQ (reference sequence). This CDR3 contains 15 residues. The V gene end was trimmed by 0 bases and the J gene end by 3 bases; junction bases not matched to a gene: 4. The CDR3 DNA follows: TGTGCCAGCAGCTTAGCCTTCGACAGGGAAGAGACCCAGTACTTC. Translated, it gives CASSLAFDREETQYF. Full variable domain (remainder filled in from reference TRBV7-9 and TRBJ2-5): DTGVSQNPRHKITKRGQNVTFRCDPISEHNRLYWYRQTLGQGPEFLTYFQNEAQLEKSRLLSDRFSAERPKGSFSTLEIQRTEQGDSAMYLCASSLAFDREETQYFGPGTRLLVL.

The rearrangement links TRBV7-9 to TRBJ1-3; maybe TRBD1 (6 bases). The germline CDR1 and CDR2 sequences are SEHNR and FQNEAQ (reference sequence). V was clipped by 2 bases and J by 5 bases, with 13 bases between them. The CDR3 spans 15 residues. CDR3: CASSLRGNQRNTIYF. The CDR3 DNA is TGTGCCAGCAGCTTAAGGGGGAATCAGCGAAACACCATATATTTT.

CDR3 nucleotide sequence: TGTGCCAGTAGTATTTCCAGATCCTACGAGCAGTACTTC. Translation gives CASSISRSYEQYF. This rearrangement joins TRBV19 to TRBJ2-7; D is ambiguous. CDR1 is LNHDA, CDR2 SQIVND, per germline (reference sequence). V was clipped by 3 bases and J by 1 base, with 7 bases between them. The CDR3 length is 13 residues.

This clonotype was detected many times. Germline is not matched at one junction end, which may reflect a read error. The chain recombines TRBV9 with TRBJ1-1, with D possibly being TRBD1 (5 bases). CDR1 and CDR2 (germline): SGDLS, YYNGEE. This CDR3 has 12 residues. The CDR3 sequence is CASSVEGPEAFF. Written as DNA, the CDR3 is TGTGCCAGCAGTGTAGAGGGGCCTGAAGCTTTCTTT. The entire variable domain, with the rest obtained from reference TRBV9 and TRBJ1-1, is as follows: DSGVTQTPKHLITATGQRVTLRCSPRSGDLSVYWYQQSLDQGLQFLIQYYNGEERAKGNILERFSAQQFPDLHSELNLSSLELGDSALYFCASSVEGPEAFFGQGTRLTVV.